Below are 32 T cell receptor beta chains sequenced from a single sample in a study of regulatory T cells in long-lasting Graves disease. Regarding time point: newly diagnosed GD, antithyroid drugs for less than 3 months. PBMC-derived RNA was used for the TCR library. Construction of the TCR beta libraries employed iRepertoire HTBI primers in conjunction with Arm-PCR of CDR3 regions. One entry per CDR3 protein, called by TCRdb with MiXCR from the multiplex PCR reads. The repertoire holds approximately 470,000 distinct CDR3 sequences, with about 16% as singletons. These data also featured in a second study, about T cells in Graves' hyperthyroidism and ophthalmopathy.

This material consisted of peripheral blood mononuclear cells (PBMCs), taken at new diagnosis, from a patient treated with antithyroid drugs. Receptors were obtained from a man in his forties with Graves disease.

This clonotype showed up many times. This rearrangement joins TRBV4-1 to TRBJ2-1, with D perhaps given as TRBD1 or TRBD2 (6 bases each). The CDR3 consists of 14 residues. Germline assignment: CDR1 MGHRA and CDR2 YSYEKL. V lost 0 bases and J 9 bases, leaving 12 bases between the germline ends. The DNA for the CDR3 is TGCGCCAGCAGCCAAGATCGGAGGGGGAGTGAGCAGTTCTTC. Its translation is CASSQDRRGSEQFF.

A word on this clonotype: Given a much more abundant clone one base away, this may be a read error. The V gene is TRBV2, the J gene TRBJ2-4; D possibly corresponds to TRBD2 (6 bases). The J call is uncertain, as TRBJ2-5 better fits the DNA end. This CDR3 has 14 residues. In germline, CDR1 is SNHLY, CDR2 FYNNEI. DNA of the CDR3: TGTGCCAGCAGTGCGGCCGGGAGCCAAGAGACCCAGTACTTC. Its translation: CASSAAGSQETQYF.

CDR3 sequence reads: CASSAYSTYQNYGYTF. In nucleotides, the CDR3 is TGTGCCAGCAGTGCCTACAGTACCTACCAGAACTATGGCTACACCTTC. The chain recombines TRBV6-1 with TRBJ1-2; D not certain. Trimming removed 4 bases from V and 2 bases from J, with 17 bases in between. The CDR3 sequence is 16 residues long. CDR1 and CDR2 from the germline V gene are MNHNS and SASEGT.

This clonotype was seen at least ten times. The chain joins TRBV11-3 to TRBJ1-2; 7 bases match TRBD1. V dropped 3 bases and J dropped 13; count of bases not matched to a gene: 11. Germline CDR1 reads SGHNT; CDR2 reads YENEEA. The length of the CDR3 is 13 residues. CDR3 DNA: TGTGCCAGCAGCTTCGACCGAAACAGGGGCCTCACCTTC. This gives the protein CASSFDRNRGLTF.

This clonotype was seen repeatedly, ten times or more. V usage is TRBV2 and J usage is TRBJ2-3; either TRBD1 or TRBD2 may fit D (5 bases each). This CDR3 contains 14 residues. Germline V gene data show CDR1 as SNHLY and CDR2 as FYNNEI. V shed 4 bases and J shed 6 bases, with 14 bases lying between them. The CDR3: CASSVTGRRDTQYF. The DNA of the CDR3 is TGTGCCAGCAGTGTAACGGGACGTAGGGATACGCAGTATTTT.

This clonotype was detected a few times. The V and J genes are TRBV3-1 and TRBJ2-7; a weak D match, TRBD2 (6 bases). This CDR3 comprises 15 residues. Germline CDR1 reads LGHDT; CDR2 reads YNNKEL (reference sequence). The V and J ends lost 3 bases and 3 bases respectively, with 15 bases between them. CDR3 residues: CASSQHQAGRYEQYF. The CDR3 nucleotides are TGTGCCAGCAGCCAGCACCAAGCGGGCCGCTACGAGCAGTACTTC.

The rearrangement uses TRBV5-1 and TRBJ2-1; weak D call: TRBD2 (6 bases). With 0 bases removed from V and 6 bases from J, the gap between germline ends came to 13 bases. The germline V gene has CDR1 SGHRS and CDR2 YFSETQ. This CDR3 region has 15 residues. The CDR3 DNA is TGCGCCAGCAGCTTGGGGGCGGGAAGGGGCAATGAGCAGTTCTTC. Translation: CASSLGAGRGNEQFF. The entire variable domain, with the rest obtained from reference TRBV5-1 and TRBJ2-1, is as follows: KAGVTQTPRYLIKTRGQQVTLSCSPISGHRSVSWYQQTPGQGLQFLFEYFSETQRNKGNFPGRFSGRQFSNSRSEMNVSTLELGDSALYLCASSLGAGRGNEQFFGPGTRLTVL.

The V gene is TRBV6-5, the J gene TRBJ2-7, with TRBD1 as a possible D gene (6 bases). V was trimmed by 0 bases and J by 2 bases, leaving 17 bases between them. The V gene's germline CDR1 is MNHEY and CDR2 SVGAGI. This CDR3 comprises 17 residues. CDR3 sequence reads: CASSYSFATGRPYEQYF. The DNA of the CDR3 is TGTGCCAGCAGTTACTCGTTTGCGACAGGAAGACCCTACGAGCAGTACTTC.

This clonotype appeared a few times. The chain uses TRBV29-1 and TRBJ2-5; D is unclear. Trimming shortened V by 0 bases and J by 4 bases, and 12 bases separated the two germline ends. Germline lookup yields CDR1 SQVTM and CDR2 ANQGSEA. CDR3 length: 14 residues. The CDR3 sequence: CSVEDRAKRETQYF. CDR3 coding DNA: TGCAGCGTTGAAGATCGGGCTAAAAGAGAGACCCAGTACTTC.

This clonotype was detected ten times or more. The V gene is TRBV7-9, the J gene TRBJ1-1, with unresolved D. Germline loops: CDR1 SEHNR, CDR2 FQNEAQ (reference sequence). Trimming cost V 1 base and J 1 base, with 16 bases left between them. The CDR3 consists of 17 residues. In DNA, the CDR3 is TGTGCCAGCAGCTTAGGACGTTTCGGGAGGAAGAACACTGAAGCTTTCTTT. This gives the protein CASSLGRFGRKNTEAFF.

This clonotype was recorded many times. The V call is TRBV27, the J call TRBJ2-7; 8 nucleotides align to TRBD2. V was pared by 5 bases and J by 0 bases, with 6 bases of the junction left unmatched. CDR1 is MNHEY, CDR2 SMNVEV, per germline (reference sequence). CDR3 length: 15 amino acids. The CDR3 DNA follows: TGTGCCAGCAGTCCAGGGACTAGAAGCTCCTACGAGCAGTACTTC. Translating it yields CASSPGTRSSYEQYF.

This clonotype was detected ten times or more. The gene calls are TRBV5-1 and TRBJ2-7; D uncertain. Trimming stripped 0 bases from V and 3 bases from J, with 13 bases between. Germline V gene lookup returns CDR1 SGHRS and CDR2 YFSETQ. This CDR3 has 15 residues. The CDR3 loop reads CASSLAFGPNYEQYF. The CDR3 nucleotides are TGCGCCAGCAGCTTGGCCTTTGGGCCGAACTACGAGCAGTACTTC.

There are many counts of this clonotype. The gene calls are TRBV30 and TRBJ1-4; D unclear. Germline V CDR1 and CDR2: GTSNPN, SVGIG (reference sequence). V shed 4 bases and J shed 8 bases, with 14 bases lying between them. This CDR3 comprises 13 residues. CDR3 protein: CAWIHPNGEKLFF. The CDR3 coding sequence is TGTGCCTGGATTCATCCTAACGGGGAAAAACTGTTTTTT.

The CDR3 reads CASSPRQGEQFF. CDR3 DNA: TGTGCCAGCAGCCCGCGTCAGGGTGAGCAGTTCTTC. The rearrangement joins TRBV4-2 to TRBJ2-1; perhaps TRBD1 as D (5 bases). Germline-derived CDR1 and CDR2 are LGHNA and YNFKEQ. This CDR3 is built from 12 residues. V was trimmed by 4 bases and J by 9 bases, leaving 10 bases between them.

This clonotype was seen a few times. The genes are TRBV7-9 and TRBJ1-4; D gene ambiguous. The CDR3 covers 13 residues. Germline CDR1 and CDR2: SEHNR and FQNEAQ (reference sequence). Trimming removed 0 bases at V and 4 bases at J, with 3 bases between. DNA for the CDR3: TGTGCCAGCAGCTTAGCGCATAATGAAAAACTGTTTTTT. Its translation is CASSLAHNEKLFF.

This clonotype has at least ten counts. The rearrangement joins TRBV28 to TRBJ2-7; weak D call: TRBD2 (5 bases). Germline V CDR1 and CDR2: MDHEN, SYDVKM. V lost 5 bases and J 0 bases, leaving 8 bases between the germline ends. The CDR3 covers 13 residues. This CDR3 is CASSARASYEQYF. CDR3 coding DNA: TGTGCCAGCAGTGCGAGGGCCTCCTACGAGCAGTACTTC.

This clonotype showed up many times. This chain connects TRBV11-1 to TRBJ2-7; 10 bases agree with TRBD1. The trim removed 4 bases at V and 2 bases at J, leaving 14 bases unmatched. The germline gives CDR1 SGHAT, CDR2 FQDESV (reference sequence). There are 18 residues in the CDR3. The chain's CDR3 is CASSYRRDRGRITYEQYF. The CDR3 DNA follows: TGTGCCAGCAGCTATAGGAGGGACAGGGGACGTATTACCTACGAGCAGTACTTC.

This clonotype was detected ten times or more. This sequence joins TRBV20-1 and TRBJ2-5; no clear D. Deletions cut 1 base from V and 2 bases from J, with 8 bases between. Germline V gene data show CDR1 as DFQATT and CDR2 as SNEGSKA (reference sequence). The CDR3 loop spans 13 amino acids. The CDR3 loop is CSARGGEQETQYF. DNA of the CDR3: TGCAGTGCTAGAGGAGGAGAGCAAGAGACCCAGTACTTC.

The chain employs TRBV7-6 and TRBJ2-5, with D maybe TRBD1 (5 bases). V lost 5 bases, J lost 5 bases, and 21 bases lay in between. The CDR3 extends over 16 amino acids. Germline V lookup: CDR1 SGHVS, CDR2 FNYEAQ. DNA of the CDR3: TGTGCCAGCAGCCAATCATCGCAGGGCTCGTGGGAGACCCAGTACTTC. This translates into CASSQSSQGSWETQYF.

For this clonotype: Being one base from a much bigger clone, this may be a read error. The chain employs TRBV13 and TRBJ2-3; 11 nucleotides agree with TRBD1. The DNA matches TRBJ2-5 better at its end, which makes the J call doubtful. There are 16 residues in the CDR3. The germline CDR1 and CDR2 sequences are PRHDT and FYEKMQ (reference sequence). CDR3 bases: TGTGCCAGCAGCCTAAACCGGGACAGGGGGGATGGGACCCAGTACTTC. Amino acid sequence: CASSLNRDRGDGTQYF.

This sequence joins TRBV24-1 and TRBJ2-1; 11 bases are a match to TRBD2. The J call may be mistaken, given a closer DNA end match to TRBJ2-5. Looked up from germline, CDR1 is KGHDR and CDR2 is SFDVKD. The CDR3 sequence is 13 residues long. The CDR3 DNA is TGTGCCACCAGTGATCTAGCGGGGGGGACCCAGTACTTC. Its translation: CATSDLAGGTQYF.

This clonotype showed up many times. The V and J genes are TRBV2 and TRBJ1-1, with D possibly matching TRBD1 (6 bases). The CDR3 is 17 residues long. Trimming removed 7 bases from V and 0 bases from J, with 21 bases in between. The germline gives CDR1 SNHLY, CDR2 FYNNEI. CDR3 protein: CASTRGQNRVMNTEAFF. CDR3 coding DNA: TGTGCCAGCACCAGAGGACAGAATAGGGTGATGAACACTGAAGCTTTCTTT.

This clonotype was seen repeatedly, ten times or more. J is TRBJ2-7 and V is TRBV24-1; no clear D. Trimming removed 0 bases at V and 3 bases at J, with 11 bases between. The CDR3 contains 15 residues. Per the germline V gene, CDR1 is KGHDR and CDR2 is SFDVKD. The CDR3 is CATSDLRRSSYEQYF. CDR3 nucleotides: TGTGCCACCAGTGATTTGCGACGATCGAGCTACGAGCAGTACTTC.

This clonotype was detected only once. The chain uses TRBV9 and TRBJ2-1; 7 bases are a match to TRBD1. The CDR3 is 15 amino acids. Germline V gene data show CDR1 as SGDLS and CDR2 as YYNGEE. Trimming removed 4 bases from V and 3 bases from J; junction bases left unmatched: 7. DNA of the CDR3: TGTGCCAGCAGCCCCCCAGACAGGGTCTACAATGAGCAGTTCTTC. Encoded protein: CASSPPDRVYNEQFF.

This clonotype was observed at least ten times. The DNA for the CDR3 is TGTGCCAGCAGCTCCTCCGGGACAGGGGGCTACGAGCAGTACTTC. Protein product: CASSSSGTGGYEQYF. The V and J genes are TRBV7-9 and TRBJ2-7, with 11 bases matching TRBD1. The CDR3 totals 15 residues. Trimming removed 4 bases from V and 3 bases from J; junction bases left unmatched: 5. Germline CDR1 is SEHNR and CDR2 is FQNEAQ (reference sequence). Full variable domain (remainder filled in from reference TRBV7-9 and TRBJ2-7): DTGVSQNPRHKITKRGQNVTFRCDPISEHNRLYWYRQTLGQGPEFLTYFQNEAQLEKSRLLSDRFSAERPKGSFSTLEIQRTEQGDSAMYLCASSSSGTGGYEQYFGPGTRLTVT.

This clonotype was counted only a few times. The chain combines TRBV15 with TRBJ2-3; 8 nucleotides align to TRBD1. V lost 0 bases, J lost 4 bases, and 3 bases stayed unmatched. CDR3 length equals 15 residues. The germline V gene encodes CDR1 LNHNV and CDR2 YYDKDF (reference sequence). CDR3 protein: CATSRDRQGSDTQYF. DNA of the CDR3: TGTGCCACCAGCAGAGATCGACAGGGGTCAGATACGCAGTATTTT.

This clonotype was observed many times. The chain links TRBV5-1 to TRBJ2-3, with 8 bases fitting TRBD2. The CDR3 totals 14 residues. With 2 bases clipped from V and 4 bases from J, the junction kept 3 bases outside the gene matches. CDR1 and CDR2 (germline): SGHRS, YFSETQ. The CDR3 DNA is TGCGCCAGCAGCTTCGGGAGGGCCCCAGATACGCAGTATTTT. Encoded protein: CASSFGRAPDTQYF.

J is TRBJ2-7 and V is TRBV6-2 or TRBV6-3; TRBD1 agrees at 9 bases. CDR3 length: 16 amino acids. The trim removed 6 bases at V and 5 bases at J, leaving 14 bases unmatched. From germline, CDR1 is MNHEY and CDR2 SVGEGT. The CDR3 protein is CASRRSGTGFLNEQYF. Here the CDR3 DNA reads TGTGCCAGCAGGCGAAGCGGGACAGGGTTTTTAAACGAGCAGTACTTC.

This clonotype appeared many times. The rearrangement joins TRBV2 to TRBJ2-7; either TRBD1 or TRBD2 may fit D (5 bases each). Trimming cost V 4 bases and J 1 base, with 11 bases left between them. CDR1 is SNHLY and CDR2 is FYNNEI in the germline V gene. The CDR3 is 14 residues long. The CDR3 sequence is CASSAQWGSYEQYF. DNA of the CDR3: TGTGCCAGCAGTGCTCAATGGGGGTCCTACGAGCAGTACTTC.

This clonotype occurred a few times. The V gene is TRBV7-9, the J gene TRBJ1-2, with D tentatively TRBD1 (5 bases). The CDR3 loop spans 18 amino acids. The V gene's germline CDR1 is SEHNR and CDR2 FQNEAQ (reference sequence). Trimming removed 0 bases from V and 2 bases from J, with 19 bases in between. CDR3: CASSLAWDPLRGNYGYTF. The CDR3, as DNA: TGTGCCAGCAGCTTAGCGTGGGACCCTCTGAGGGGAAACTATGGCTACACCTTC.

The CDR3 spells CASSTRRNSGANVLTF. DNA of the CDR3: TGTGCCAGCAGTACAAGACGGAACTCTGGGGCCAACGTCCTGACTTTC. The J gene is TRBJ2-6, the V gene TRBV27; no clear D. The V gene lost 5 bases and the J gene lost 0 bases, with 11 bases spanning the gap. From germline, CDR1 is MNHEY and CDR2 SMNVEV (reference sequence). The CDR3 is 16 residues long.

The chain employs TRBV7-2 and TRBJ2-1, with D unresolved. This CDR3 is 15 amino acids long. Germline V CDR1 and CDR2: SGHTA, FQGNSA. Trimming stripped 5 bases from V and 3 bases from J, with 14 bases between. The CDR3 bases are TGTGCCAGCAGCCCGGACCTAAGGGTCTACAATGAGCAGTTCTTC. This gives the protein CASSPDLRVYNEQFF.